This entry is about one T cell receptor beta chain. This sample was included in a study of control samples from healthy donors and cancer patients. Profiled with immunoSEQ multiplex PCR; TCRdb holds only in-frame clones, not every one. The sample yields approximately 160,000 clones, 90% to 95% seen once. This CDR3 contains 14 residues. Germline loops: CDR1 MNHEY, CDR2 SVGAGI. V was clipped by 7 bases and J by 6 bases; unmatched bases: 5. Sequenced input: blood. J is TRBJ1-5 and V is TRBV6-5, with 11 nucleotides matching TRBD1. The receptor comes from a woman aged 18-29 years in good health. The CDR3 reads CASNGQGAGQPQHF. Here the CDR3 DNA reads TGTGCCAGCAACGGACAGGGGGCCGGTCAGCCCCAGCATTTT.